The rows below give T cell receptor beta chains drawn from one sample of a study of molecular identifiers for immune sequencing clone quantification. TCRdb passed the PCR reads through MiXCR, listing each CDR3 protein once. The sample contains about 320,000 distinct CDR3 sequences, about a fifth of which appear only once. The sample was naive CD8+ T cells from blood, with Jurkat cell RNA spiked in. All receptors come from a human donor in good health. Some libraries in this study had Jurkat cell RNA spiked in. The CDR3 runs from the conserved cysteine through the conserved F or W. Fields, in order: CDR3 length, D gene, J gene, clone size, V gene, CDR3 protein, CDR3 DNA. A D gene is named only where the DNA matches it firmly. Clone size is not always given. Where it is, it says once, few, many or a class for expanded clones.

CDR3 length: 14; D gene: NA; J gene: TRBJ1-5; clone size: many; V gene: TRBV7-4; CDR3 protein: CASSLRCTHGPQHF; CDR3 DNA: TGTGCCAGCAGCTTAAGATGCACTCACGGGCCCCAGCATTTT
CDR3 length: 15; D gene: TRBD1; J gene: TRBJ2-7; clone size: many; V gene: TRBV5-1; CDR3 protein: CASSLAGGETYEQYF; CDR3 DNA: TGCGCCAGCAGCTTGGCAGGGGGAGAAACCTACGAGCAGTACTTC
CDR3 length: 14; D gene: NA; J gene: TRBJ2-7; clone size: NA; V gene: TRBV12-3/TRBV12-4; CDR3 protein: CASRSRQGEDEQYF; CDR3 DNA: TGTGCCAGCAGGTCTAGGCAGGGGGAGGACGAGCAGTACTTC
CDR3 length: 16; D gene: TRBD1; J gene: TRBJ2-3; clone size: few; V gene: TRBV19; CDR3 protein: CASINWDRGSTDTQYF; CDR3 DNA: TGTGCCAGTATAAACTGGGACAGGGGGAGCACAGATACGCAGTATTTT
CDR3 length: 11; D gene: NA; J gene: TRBJ1-4; clone size: many; V gene: TRBV30; CDR3 protein: CAWSDYEKLFF; CDR3 DNA: TGTGCCTGGAGTGACTATGAAAAACTGTTTTTT
CDR3 length: 12; D gene: NA; J gene: TRBJ2-7; clone size: many; V gene: TRBV28; CDR3 protein: CASSIRGNEQYF; CDR3 DNA: TGTGCCAGCAGCATCCGGGGGAACGAGCAGTACTTC
CDR3 length: 15; D gene: NA; J gene: TRBJ2-1; clone size: many; V gene: TRBV7-9; CDR3 protein: CASSSRYGRNNEQFF; CDR3 DNA: TGTGCCAGCAGCTCTCGTTACGGCAGGAACAATGAGCAGTTCTTC
CDR3 length: 17; D gene: TRBD2; J gene: TRBJ2-3; clone size: many; V gene: TRBV7-9; CDR3 protein: CASSLESWTSGSYTQYF; CDR3 DNA: TGTGCCAGCAGCTTAGAGTCTTGGACTAGCGGTAGTTATACGCAGTATTTT
CDR3 length: 13; D gene: TRBD1; J gene: TRBJ2-7; clone size: NA; V gene: TRBV20-1; CDR3 protein: CSAGDRGSYEQYF; CDR3 DNA: TGCAGCGCCGGGGACAGGGGGTCCTACGAGCAGTACTTC
CDR3 length: 12; D gene: NA; J gene: TRBJ2-4; clone size: many; V gene: TRBV5-1; CDR3 protein: CASSLGDSIQYF; CDR3 DNA: TGCGCCAGCAGCTTGGGGGATTCCATTCAGTACTTC
CDR3 length: 15; D gene: NA; J gene: TRBJ2-7; clone size: many; V gene: TRBV21-1; CDR3 protein: CASSSRLAGDYEQYF; CDR3 DNA: TGTGCCAGCAGCAGCCGACTAGCGGGAGACTACGAGCAGTACTTC
CDR3 length: 16; D gene: NA; J gene: TRBJ2-2; clone size: many; V gene: TRBV7-8; CDR3 protein: CASSFFGDIETGELFF; CDR3 DNA: TGTGCCAGCAGCTTTTTCGGGGACATCGAGACCGGGGAGCTGTTTTTT
CDR3 length: 15; D gene: NA; J gene: TRBJ1-1; clone size: many; V gene: TRBV5-4; CDR3 protein: CASSFGVYKNTEAFF; CDR3 DNA: TGTGCCAGCAGCTTTGGGGTCTATAAGAACACTGAAGCTTTCTTT
CDR3 length: 20; D gene: NA; J gene: TRBJ1-5; clone size: few; V gene: TRBV11-2; CDR3 protein: CASSLRGSSGGVGSNQPQHF; CDR3 DNA: TGTGCCAGCAGCTTAAGGGGATCCAGTGGGGGGGTAGGGAGCAATCAGCCCCAGCATTTT
CDR3 length: 11; D gene: NA; J gene: TRBJ2-7; clone size: many; V gene: TRBV20-1; CDR3 protein: CSAIDRYEQYF; CDR3 DNA: TGCAGTGCTATCGACAGGTACGAGCAGTACTTC